Below, 15 T cell receptor beta chains from the same sample are listed, as sequenced in a study of T cells in Graves' hyperthyroidism and ophthalmopathy. TCR beta CDR3 regions were amplified from RNA. The study used the HTBI primer set for a first-round RT-PCR of the TCR CDR3. From the multiplex PCR reads, TCRdb called clonotypes with MiXCR, one entry per CDR3 protein. The sample lists around 520,000 distinct CDR3 sequences; about 15% were seen once. Source material: blood. The source of these receptors is a woman aged 40-49 years with Graves' hyperthyroidism.

A remark on this clonotype: With a much larger clone just one base away, this may be a read error. The chain employs TRBV7-9 and TRBJ2-7; D unclear. CDR3 length equals 14 residues. Germline CDR1 is SEHNR and CDR2 is FQNEAQ (reference sequence). V gave up 8 bases and J gave up 0 bases, with 14 bases separating them. The CDR3 sequence: CASRPVTASYEQYF. The CDR3 bases are TGTGCCAGCCGACCGGTTACAGCCTCCTACGAGCAGTACTTC.

This clonotype was counted only a few times. V usage is TRBV6-2 or TRBV6-3 and J usage is TRBJ1-5, with D unclear. The germline V and J ends were trimmed by 6 bases and 4 bases, with 16 bases remaining between them. There are 15 residues in the CDR3. Germline assignment: CDR1 MNHEY and CDR2 SVGEGT. The CDR3 spells CASSLNPSANQPQHF. CDR3 bases: TGTGCCAGCAGCCTCAACCCATCTGCTAATCAGCCCCAGCATTTT.

Many counts were recorded for this clonotype. The chain uses TRBV10-3 and TRBJ2-1; 15 bases align to TRBD2. With V trimmed by 3 bases and J by 9 bases, 9 bases remained unmatched. Germline V gene lookup returns CDR1 ENHRY and CDR2 SYGVKD. The CDR3 totals 17 residues. The CDR3: CAISDPGTSGRIGEQFF. The CDR3 bases are TGTGCCATCAGTGATCCAGGGACTAGCGGGAGGATTGGTGAGCAGTTCTTC.

This clonotype turned up a few times. The chain carries TRBV7-2 and TRBJ2-2; 9 bases line up with TRBD2. The CDR3 has 16 amino acids. In germline, CDR1 is SGHTA, CDR2 FQGNSA. Trimming cost V 7 bases and J 4 bases; bases outside gene matches: 10. The CDR3: CASNPGAGGITGELFF. The CDR3 bases are TGTGCCAGCAACCCCGGGGCGGGAGGGATCACCGGGGAGCTGTTTTTT.

This clonotype was found a few times. One end of the junction does not line up with germline, which may come from a read error. The V call is TRBV12-3 or TRBV12-4, the J call TRBJ2-5, with a weak D call TRBD1 (6 bases). The CDR3 has 15 amino acids. CDR3 protein: CASRPLDRIQGTQYF. CDR3 nucleotides: TGTGCCAGCAGACCACTGGACAGAATCCAAGGGACCCAGTACTTC.

This clonotype was seen many times. The chain employs TRBV11-2 and TRBJ2-5; 7 bases map to TRBD2. V lost 5 bases, J lost 5 bases, and 5 bases stayed unmatched. The CDR3 extends over 13 amino acids. Germline lookup yields CDR1 SGHAT and CDR2 FQNNGV. The CDR3 DNA sequence: TGTGCCAGCAGCATGAGGGGAGGGGAGACCCAGTACTTC. It yields the protein CASSMRGGETQYF.

This clonotype was counted ten times or more. This chain joins TRBV9 and TRBJ1-1; D might be TRBD1 (6 bases). CDR3 length: 14 residues. Trimming cost V 5 bases and J 5 bases, with 16 bases left between them. Germline CDR1 reads SGDLS; CDR2 reads YYNGEE. The CDR3 region has the DNA TGTGCCAGCAGGAGGGAGGGGGTTGGAACTGAAGCTTTCTTT. Translation gives CASRREGVGTEAFF.

The table lists this clonotype with many counts. The rearrangement links TRBV30 to TRBJ2-2; D unresolved. V gave up 4 bases and J gave up 8 bases, with 11 bases separating them. CDR3 length: 12 amino acids. Germline V gene lookup returns CDR1 GTSNPN and CDR2 SVGIG (reference sequence). The CDR3 loop reads CAWNWEGGELFF. The CDR3 coding sequence is TGTGCCTGGAATTGGGAAGGGGGGGAGCTGTTTTTT.

The gene calls are TRBV7-9 and TRBJ1-2, with no clear D. The CDR3 length is 11 residues. The germline V gene has CDR1 SEHNR and CDR2 FQNEAQ (reference sequence). V was trimmed by 6 bases and J by 7 bases, leaving 9 bases between them. This chain's CDR3 is CASRLPGGYTF. In nucleotides, the CDR3 is TGTGCCAGCAGACTCCCCGGTGGCTACACCTTC.

This clonotype has more than one count but fewer than ten. The chain is built from TRBV7-9 and TRBJ1-1; 8 bases are shared with TRBD1. With V trimmed by 5 bases and J by 8 bases, 7 bases remained unmatched. CDR3 length equals 13 residues. The germline V gene has CDR1 SEHNR and CDR2 FQNEAQ (reference sequence). CDR3 nucleotides: TGTGCCAGCAGCCACCGGACAGGGAAAGAAGCTTTCTTT. Protein: CASSHRTGKEAFF.

This clonotype was seen repeatedly, ten times or more. This sequence joins TRBV27 and TRBJ2-2, with D unresolved. The CDR3 totals 13 residues. V gave up 1 base and J gave up 6 bases, with 6 bases separating them. CDR1 and CDR2 (germline): MNHEY, SMNVEV (reference sequence). CDR3 loop: CASSLLEAGELFF. The CDR3 coding sequence is TGTGCCAGCAGTTTATTAGAGGCCGGGGAGCTGTTTTTT.

This chain uses TRBV9 with TRBJ2-5; D possibly corresponds to TRBD2 (5 bases). Germline lookup yields CDR1 SGDLS and CDR2 YYNGEE. V lost 0 bases to trimming and J lost 1 base, with 13 bases between them. The CDR3 contains 16 residues. The CDR3 region has the DNA TGTGCCAGCAGCGTAGGAGGTTCGGGGATCCAAGAGACCCAGTACTTC. Its protein product is CASSVGGSGIQETQYF.

V and J are TRBV5-6 and TRBJ2-1, with 9 bases lining up with TRBD1. This CDR3 contains 16 residues. Trimming cost V 4 bases and J 5 bases; bases outside gene matches: 10. Germline-derived CDR1 and CDR2 are SGHDT and YYEEEE. CDR3 sequence (DNA): TGTGCCAGCAGCCTAGAGACAGGGGGACTGGACAATGAGCAGTTCTTC. This translates into CASSLETGGLDNEQFF.

This clonotype was found many times. The V and J genes are TRBV5-1 and TRBJ2-3; D remains unclear. V was clipped by 3 bases and J by 2 bases, with 10 bases between them. Germline V lookup: CDR1 SGHRS, CDR2 YFSETQ. This CDR3 region has 14 residues. For the CDR3, the DNA is TGCGCCAGCAGCTCCAGCGAGTACACAGATACGCAGTATTTT. Protein product: CASSSSEYTDTQYF.

V is TRBV10-3 and J is TRBJ1-2; 7 nucleotides align to TRBD1. V trimming: 3 bases; J trimming: 1 base; junction bases outside the gene matches: 2. Per germline, CDR1 ENHRY and CDR2 SYGVKD. The CDR3 totals 14 residues. The CDR3 reads CAISDQGDNYGYTF. The CDR3, as DNA: TGTGCCATCAGTGATCAGGGGGATAACTATGGCTACACCTTC.